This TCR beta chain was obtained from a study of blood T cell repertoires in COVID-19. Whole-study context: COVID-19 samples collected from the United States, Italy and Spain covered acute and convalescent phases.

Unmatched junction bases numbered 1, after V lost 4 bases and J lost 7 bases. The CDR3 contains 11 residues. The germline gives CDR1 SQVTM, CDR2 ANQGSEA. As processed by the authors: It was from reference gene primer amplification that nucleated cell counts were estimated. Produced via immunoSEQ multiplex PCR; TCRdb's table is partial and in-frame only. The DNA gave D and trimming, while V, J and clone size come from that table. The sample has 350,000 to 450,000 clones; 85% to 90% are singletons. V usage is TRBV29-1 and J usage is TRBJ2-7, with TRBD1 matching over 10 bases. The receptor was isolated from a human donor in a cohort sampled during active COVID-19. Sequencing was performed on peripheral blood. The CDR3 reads CSVGTGGEQYF. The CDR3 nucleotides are TGCAGCGTTGGGACAGGGGGGGAGCAGTACTTC.